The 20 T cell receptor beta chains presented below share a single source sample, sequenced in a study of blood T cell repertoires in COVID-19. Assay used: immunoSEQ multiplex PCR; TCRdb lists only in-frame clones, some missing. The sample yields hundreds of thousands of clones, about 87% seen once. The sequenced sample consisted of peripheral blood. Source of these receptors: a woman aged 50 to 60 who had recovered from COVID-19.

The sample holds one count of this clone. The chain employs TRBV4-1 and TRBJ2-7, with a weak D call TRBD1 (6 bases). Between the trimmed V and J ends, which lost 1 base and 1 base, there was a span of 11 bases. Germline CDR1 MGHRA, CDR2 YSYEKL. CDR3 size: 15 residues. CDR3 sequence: CASSQVQQGSYEQYF. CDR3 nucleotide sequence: TGCGCCAGCAGCCAAGTCCAACAGGGTTCCTACGAGCAGTACTTC.

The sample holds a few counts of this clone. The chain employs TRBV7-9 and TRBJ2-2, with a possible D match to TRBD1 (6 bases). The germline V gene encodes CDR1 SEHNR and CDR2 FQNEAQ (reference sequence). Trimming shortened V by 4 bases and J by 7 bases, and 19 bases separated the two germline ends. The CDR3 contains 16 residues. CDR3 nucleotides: TGTGCCAGCAGCTCACCCCAGGGGCTATCGAACGGGGAGCTGTTTTTT. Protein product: CASSSPQGLSNGELFF.

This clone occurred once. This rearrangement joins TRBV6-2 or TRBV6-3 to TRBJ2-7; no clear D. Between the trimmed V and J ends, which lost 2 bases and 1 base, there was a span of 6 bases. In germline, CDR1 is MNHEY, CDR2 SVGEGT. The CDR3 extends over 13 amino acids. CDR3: CASSYANSYEQYF. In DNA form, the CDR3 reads TGTGCCAGCAGTTACGCGAATTCCTACGAGCAGTACTTC.

CDR3 bases: TGTGCCAGCAGCTTTCAAGACACTCACTACACCTTC. Translation: CASSFQDTHYTF. This sequence joins TRBV11-2 and TRBJ1-2; D remains ambiguous. Germline lookup yields CDR1 SGHAT and CDR2 FQNNGV. The CDR3 totals 12 residues. V was cut by 3 bases and J by 10 bases, with 12 bases left in between.

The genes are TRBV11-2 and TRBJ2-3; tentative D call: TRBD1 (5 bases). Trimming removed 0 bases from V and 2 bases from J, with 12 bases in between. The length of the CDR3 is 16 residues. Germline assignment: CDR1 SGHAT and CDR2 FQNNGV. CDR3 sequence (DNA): TGTGCCAGCAGCTTAGATGGTGGGGCCCTCACAGATACGCAGTATTTT. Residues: CASSLDGGALTDTQYF.

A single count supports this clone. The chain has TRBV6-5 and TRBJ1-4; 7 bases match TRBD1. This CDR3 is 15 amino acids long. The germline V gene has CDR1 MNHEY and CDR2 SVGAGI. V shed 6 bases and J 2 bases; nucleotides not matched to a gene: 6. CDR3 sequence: CASRPEGATNEKLFF. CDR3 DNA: TGTGCCAGCAGGCCCGAGGGGGCCACTAATGAAAAACTGTTTTTT.

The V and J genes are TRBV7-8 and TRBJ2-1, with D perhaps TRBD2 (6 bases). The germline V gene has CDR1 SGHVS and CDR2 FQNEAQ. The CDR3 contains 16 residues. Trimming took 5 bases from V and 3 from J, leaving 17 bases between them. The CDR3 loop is CASSPRRIGSYNEQFF. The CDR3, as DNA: TGTGCCAGCAGCCCCCGGAGGATCGGGAGCTACAATGAGCAGTTCTTC.

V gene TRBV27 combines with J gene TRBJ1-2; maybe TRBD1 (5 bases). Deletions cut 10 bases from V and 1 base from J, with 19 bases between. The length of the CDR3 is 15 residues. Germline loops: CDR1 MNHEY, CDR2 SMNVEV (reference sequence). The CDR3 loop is CATGRGGSFNYGYTF. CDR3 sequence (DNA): TGTGCCACCGGACGGGGGGGTAGCTTTAACTATGGCTACACCTTC.

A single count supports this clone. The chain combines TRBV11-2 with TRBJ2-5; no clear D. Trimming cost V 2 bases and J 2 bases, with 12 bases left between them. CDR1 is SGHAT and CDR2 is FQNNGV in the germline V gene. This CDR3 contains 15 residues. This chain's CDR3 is CASSLYPENQETQYF. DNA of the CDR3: TGTGCCAGCAGCTTATATCCGGAGAATCAAGAGACCCAGTACTTC.

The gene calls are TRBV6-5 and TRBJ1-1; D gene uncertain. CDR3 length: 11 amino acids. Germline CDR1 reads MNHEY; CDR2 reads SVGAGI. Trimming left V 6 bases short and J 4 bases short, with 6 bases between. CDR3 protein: CASSIVTEAFF. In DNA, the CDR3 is TGTGCCAGCAGCATAGTCACTGAAGCTTTCTTT.

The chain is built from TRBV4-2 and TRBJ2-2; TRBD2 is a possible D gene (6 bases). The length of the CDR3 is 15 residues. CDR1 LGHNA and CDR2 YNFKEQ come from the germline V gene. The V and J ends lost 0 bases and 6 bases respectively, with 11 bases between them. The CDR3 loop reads CASSQEASVAGELFF. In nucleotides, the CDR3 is TGTGCCAGCAGCCAAGAAGCTAGCGTGGCCGGGGAGCTGTTTTTT.

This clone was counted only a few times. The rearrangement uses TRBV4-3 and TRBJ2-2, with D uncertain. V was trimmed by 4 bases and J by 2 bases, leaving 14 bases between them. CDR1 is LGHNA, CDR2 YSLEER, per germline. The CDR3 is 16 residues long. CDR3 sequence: CASSPIGASNTGELFF. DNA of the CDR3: TGCGCCAGCAGCCCTATCGGAGCAAGTAACACCGGGGAGCTGTTTTTT.

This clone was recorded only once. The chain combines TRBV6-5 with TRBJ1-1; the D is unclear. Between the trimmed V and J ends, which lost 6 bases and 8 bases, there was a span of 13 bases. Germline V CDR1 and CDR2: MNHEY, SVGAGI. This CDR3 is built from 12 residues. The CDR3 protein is CASSSLTAEAFF. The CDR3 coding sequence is TGTGCCAGCAGCTCGCTTACAGCCGAAGCTTTCTTT.

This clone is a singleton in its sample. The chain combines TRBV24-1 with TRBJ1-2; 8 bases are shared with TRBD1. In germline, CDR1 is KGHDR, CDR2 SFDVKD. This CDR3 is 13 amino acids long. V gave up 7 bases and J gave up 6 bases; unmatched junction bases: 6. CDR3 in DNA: TGTGCCACCAGGGACAGGGTATCGGATGGCTACACCTTC. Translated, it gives CATRDRVSDGYTF.

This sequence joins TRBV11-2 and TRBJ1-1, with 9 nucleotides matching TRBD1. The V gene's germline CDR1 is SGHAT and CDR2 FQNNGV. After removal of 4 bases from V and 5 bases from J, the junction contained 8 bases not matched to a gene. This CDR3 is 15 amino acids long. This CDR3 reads CASSSTGGRTTEAFF. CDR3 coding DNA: TGTGCCAGCAGCTCAACAGGGGGCAGGACGACTGAAGCTTTCTTT.

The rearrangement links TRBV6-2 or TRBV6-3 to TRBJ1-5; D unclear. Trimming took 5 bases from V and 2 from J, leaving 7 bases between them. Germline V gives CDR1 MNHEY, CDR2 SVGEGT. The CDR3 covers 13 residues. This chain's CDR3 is CASSTRGNQPQHF. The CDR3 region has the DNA TGTGCCAGCAGTACCCGGGGCAATCAGCCCCAGCATTTT.

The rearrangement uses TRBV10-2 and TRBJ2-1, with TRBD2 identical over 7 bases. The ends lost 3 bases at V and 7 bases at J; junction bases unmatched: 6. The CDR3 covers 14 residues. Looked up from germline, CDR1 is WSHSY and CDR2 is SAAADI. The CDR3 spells CASSESAGANEQFF. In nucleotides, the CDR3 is TGCGCCAGCAGTGAATCGGCGGGAGCTAATGAGCAGTTCTTC.

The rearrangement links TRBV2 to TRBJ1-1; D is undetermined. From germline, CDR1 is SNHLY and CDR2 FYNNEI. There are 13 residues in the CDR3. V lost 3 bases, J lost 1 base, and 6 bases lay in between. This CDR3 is CASSDAGNTEAFF. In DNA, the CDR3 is TGTGCCAGCAGTGATGCCGGGAACACTGAAGCTTTCTTT.

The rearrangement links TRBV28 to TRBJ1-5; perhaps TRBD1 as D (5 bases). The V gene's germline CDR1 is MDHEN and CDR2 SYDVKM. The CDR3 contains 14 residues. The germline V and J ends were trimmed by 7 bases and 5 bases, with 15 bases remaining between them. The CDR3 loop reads CASTFGGGDQPQHF. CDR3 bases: TGTGCCAGCACTTTCGGGGGAGGCGATCAGCCCCAGCATTTT.

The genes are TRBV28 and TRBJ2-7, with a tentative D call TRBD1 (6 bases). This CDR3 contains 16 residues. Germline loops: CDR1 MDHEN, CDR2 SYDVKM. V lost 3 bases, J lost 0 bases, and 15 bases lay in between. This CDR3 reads CASSFGTKIYSYEQYF. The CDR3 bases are TGTGCCAGCAGTTTCGGGACAAAAATTTACTCCTACGAGCAGTACTTC.